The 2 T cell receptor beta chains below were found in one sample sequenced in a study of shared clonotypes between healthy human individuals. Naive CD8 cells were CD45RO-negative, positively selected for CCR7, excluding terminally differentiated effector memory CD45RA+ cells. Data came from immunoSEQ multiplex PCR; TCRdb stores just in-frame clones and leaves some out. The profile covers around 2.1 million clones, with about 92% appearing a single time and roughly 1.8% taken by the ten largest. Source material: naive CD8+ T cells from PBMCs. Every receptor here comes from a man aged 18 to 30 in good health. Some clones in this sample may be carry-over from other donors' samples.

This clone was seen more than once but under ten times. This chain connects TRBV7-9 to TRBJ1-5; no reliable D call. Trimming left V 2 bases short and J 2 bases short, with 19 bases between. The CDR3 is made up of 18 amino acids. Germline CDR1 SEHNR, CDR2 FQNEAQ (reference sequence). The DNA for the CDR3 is TGTGCCAGCAGCTTAACCCCAACGGTAGTCGGTGGCAATCAGCCCCAGCATTTT. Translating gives CASSLTPTVVGGNQPQHF.

CDR3 coding DNA: TGTGCCAGCCGGACATACAATGAGCAGTTCTTC. It codes for CASRTYNEQFF. This sequence joins TRBV19 and TRBJ2-1; maybe TRBD1 (5 bases). The CDR3 contains 11 residues. CDR1 LNHDA and CDR2 SQIVND come from the germline V gene (reference sequence). V was cut by 9 bases and J by 4 bases, with 7 bases left in between.